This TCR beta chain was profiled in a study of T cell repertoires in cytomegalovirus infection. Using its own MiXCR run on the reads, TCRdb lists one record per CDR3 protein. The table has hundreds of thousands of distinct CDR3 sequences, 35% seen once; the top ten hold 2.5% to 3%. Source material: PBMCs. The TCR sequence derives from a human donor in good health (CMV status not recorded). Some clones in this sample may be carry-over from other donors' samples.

CDR3 bases: TGCGCCAGCAGCGACGGGACTACCCTTGAGCAGTTCTTC. Translated: CASSDGTTLEQFF. The chain employs TRBV5-1 and TRBJ2-1; TRBD2 aligns across 7 bases. The ends lost 4 bases at V and 9 bases at J; junction bases unmatched: 7. The CDR3 extends over 13 amino acids. Germline loops: CDR1 SGHRS, CDR2 YFSETQ.